This T cell receptor (beta chain) was recovered during a study of blood T cell repertoires in COVID-19 (dated by TCRdb to 2019 to 2021). Study-level background: The collaborator samples originated in the United States, Italy and Spain and spanned the acute and convalescent phases of COVID-19. Nearly every sample came with metadata listing a de-identified subject ID, COVID-19 status, age in years and sex. The repertoires were made available in a free public database intended to serve as a resource for research on the immune response to SARS-CoV-2. Where available, HLA class I and class II types were obtained from metadata supplied by the sample provider rather than from assay-based typing. The samples were drawn from two sources: the first 160 participants of the ongoing ImmuneRACE study, and 1,000 to 1,500 subjects contributed by 6 global collaborators. The prospective study material was composed of cDNA or gDNA derived from T cells, B-cell-depleted T cells, or PBMCs. The dataset comprised deeply sampled blood TCRbeta repertoires from subjects exposed to, actively infected with, or recovered from COVID-19.

One collaborating source in Seattle enrolled patients during active infection and followed them longitudinally through the course of disease. Whole blood was collected in K2EDTA tubes by collaborating institutions according to the institutions' own protocols. Collaborator samples were shipped for TCRbeta analysis as frozen whole blood, isolated PBMCs, or DNA extracted from either sample type. V is pared back by 3 bases and J by 0 bases, with 5 bases lying between the germline termini. Its CDR3 holds 13 amino acids, cysteine through phenylalanine. Only the CDR3 DNA is retained, 39 bases long and in frame from the first base. The germline V gene (reference sequence) sets CDR1 to LNHDA and CDR2 to SQIVND. Here is what the overall study found, with its caveats: The amount of clinical and demographic metadata varied by source and participant and was provided uncurated.

TCRbeta CDR3 regions were amplified from genomic DNA using the immunoSEQ Assay, a bias-controlled multiplex PCR. As for the authors' bioinformatics: Nucleated cell counts per sample were estimated from amplification of reference gene primers within the assay. Sequence reads were collapsed and filtered to measure the absolute abundance of every unique TCRbeta CDR3 rearrangement. For each sample, productive Simpson clonality was calculated as the square root of Simpson's diversity index over productive rearrangements. Here the immuneACCESS table is served through TCRdb, limited to in-frame sequences with V and J called. Missing clones are a known gap in these copies; in checked studies unresolved V genes cover under half, and the rest lacks a known reason. V and J calls and clone size follow that table, whereas D and trimming were derived from the DNA. Present in this sample are about 290,000 clones, around 92% of which were seen just once. The top ten clonotypes cover around 10% of the sample.

In regard to this clone: Its antigen specificity is not known. Nothing much larger sits one base from this clone, and base qualities are not available.

This receptor was taken from a woman aged 30 to 39 with COVID-19, enrolled during active disease. Recombination joined TRBV19 with TRBJ2-5; no D gene is confidently identified. Sequencing was performed on peripheral blood. The CDR3 sequence is CASSIIHQETQYF. The nucleotide sequence is TGTGCCAGTAGTATCATTCACCAAGAGACCCAGTACTTC.